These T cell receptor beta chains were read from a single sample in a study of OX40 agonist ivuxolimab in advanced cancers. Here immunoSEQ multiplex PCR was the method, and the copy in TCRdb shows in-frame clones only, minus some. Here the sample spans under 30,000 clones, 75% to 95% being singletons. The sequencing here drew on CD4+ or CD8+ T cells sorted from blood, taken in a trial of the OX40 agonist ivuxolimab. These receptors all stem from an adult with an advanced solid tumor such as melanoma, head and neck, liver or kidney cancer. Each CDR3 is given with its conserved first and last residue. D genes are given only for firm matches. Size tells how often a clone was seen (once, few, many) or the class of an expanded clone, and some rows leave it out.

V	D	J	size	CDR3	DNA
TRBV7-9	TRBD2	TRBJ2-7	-	CASSLALRGGRYEQYF	TGTGCCAGCAGCTTAGCCCTCCGGGGGGGAAGATACGAGCAGTACTTC
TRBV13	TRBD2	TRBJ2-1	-	CASSSQLGLAVDEQFF	TGTGCCAGCAGCTCGCAGCTGGGACTAGCGGTCGATGAGCAGTTCTTC
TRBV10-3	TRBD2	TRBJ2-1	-	CAIRTGLAEYNEQFF	TGTGCCATCAGGACGGGACTAGCGGAATACAATGAGCAGTTCTTC
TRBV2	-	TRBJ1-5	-	CASSESGRGNQPQHF	TGTGCCAGCAGTGAATCGGGACGGGGCAATCAGCCCCAGCATTTT
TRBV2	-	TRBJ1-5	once	CASSDHRDYSNQPQHF	TGTGCCAGCAGTGATCACAGGGACTATAGCAATCAGCCCCAGCATTTT
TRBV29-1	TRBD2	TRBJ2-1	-	CSVDGGGDYNEQFF	TGCAGCGTTGATGGGGGAGGGGACTACAATGAGCAGTTCTTC
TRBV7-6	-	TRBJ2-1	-	CASSLAREQFF	TGTGCCAGCAGCTTAGCTCGGGAACAGTTCTTC
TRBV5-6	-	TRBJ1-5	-	CASSPAGSGNQPQHF	TGTGCCAGCAGTCCGGCAGGGTCGGGCAATCAGCCCCAGCATTTT
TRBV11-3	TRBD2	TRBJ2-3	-	CASSHRLAGSQDTQYF	TGTGCCAGCAGCCACCGACTAGCGGGAAGTCAGGATACGCAGTATTTT
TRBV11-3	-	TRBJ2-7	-	CASSFAGQAYEQYF	TGTGCCAGCAGCTTTGCGGGACAAGCCTACGAGCAGTACTTC
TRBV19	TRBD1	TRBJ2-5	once	CASSTYRGMETQYF	TGTGCCAGTAGTACCTACAGGGGAATGGAGACCCAGTACTTC
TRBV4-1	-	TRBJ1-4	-	CASSQLDERTNEKLFF	TGCGCCAGCAGCCAACTGGACGAAAGAACTAATGAAAAACTGTTTTTT
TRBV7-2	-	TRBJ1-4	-	CASSFGGTTNEKLFF	TGTGCCAGCAGCTTTGGCGGAACAACTAATGAAAAACTGTTTTTT
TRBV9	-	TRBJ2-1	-	CASSVDLVRDEQFF	TGTGCCAGCAGCGTAGATCTAGTCCGGGATGAGCAGTTCTTC
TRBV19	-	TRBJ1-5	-	CASSIGGANNQPQHF	TGTGCCAGTAGTATAGGAGGGGCGAACAATCAGCCCCAGCATTTT
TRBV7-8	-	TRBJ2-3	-	CASTILLDTDTQYF	TGTGCCAGCACTATACTTCTAGACACAGATACGCAGTATTTT
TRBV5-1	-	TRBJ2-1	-	CASRQHTSGFYNEQFF	TGCGCCAGCAGACAACATACCTCTGGGTTCTACAATGAGCAGTTCTTC
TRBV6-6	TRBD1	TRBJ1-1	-	CASSSTGGLNTEAFF	TGTGCCAGCAGTTCTACAGGGGGACTGAACACTGAAGCTTTCTTT
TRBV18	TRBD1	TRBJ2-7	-	CASSPPGQGDSDYEQYF	TGTGCCAGCTCACCACCGGGACAGGGGGATAGTGACTACGAGCAGTACTTC
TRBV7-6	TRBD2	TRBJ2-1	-	CASSLVTSGRRNNEQFF	TGTGCCAGCAGCTTAGTCACTAGCGGGAGGAGGAACAATGAGCAGTTCTTC
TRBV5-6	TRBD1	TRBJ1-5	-	CASSYGTGGVNQPQHF	TGTGCCAGCAGCTACGGGACAGGGGGCGTCAATCAGCCCCAGCATTTT
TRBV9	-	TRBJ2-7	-	CASSVGVPYSYEQYF	TGTGCCAGCAGCGTAGGTGTCCCCTACTCCTACGAGCAGTACTTC
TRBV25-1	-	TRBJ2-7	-	CASSGFVGQEAYEQYF	TGTGCCAGCAGTGGTTTTGTGGGACAAGAGGCCTACGAGCAGTACTTC
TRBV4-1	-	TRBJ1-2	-	CASSQVEGGAYGYTF	TGCGCCAGCAGCCAAGTAGAGGGGGGCGCCTATGGCTACACCTTC
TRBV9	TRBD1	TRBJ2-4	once	CASSVGTQTGEIQYF	TGTGCCAGCAGCGTAGGGACCCAGACAGGGGAGATTCAGTACTTC
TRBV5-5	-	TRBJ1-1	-	CASSFWSEAFF	TGTGCCAGCAGCTTCTGGTCTGAAGCTTTCTTT
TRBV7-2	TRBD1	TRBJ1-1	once	CASSGTGGYTEAFF	TGTGCCAGCAGCGGGACAGGGGGTTACACTGAAGCTTTCTTT
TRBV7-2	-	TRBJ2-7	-	CASSLGPSIGRGNDYEQYF	TGTGCCAGCAGCTTAGGGCCCTCCATAGGGCGAGGGAACGACTACGAGCAGTACTTC
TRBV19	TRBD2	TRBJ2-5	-	CASSTWTSGSLETQYF	TGTGCCAGTAGTACCTGGACTAGCGGGAGCTTAGAGACCCAGTACTTC
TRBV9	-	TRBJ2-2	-	CASSSRALSSSGELFF	TGTGCCAGCAGCTCCCGGGCTCTCAGTTCATCAGGGGAGCTGTTTTTT
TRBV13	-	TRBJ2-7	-	CASSYQEEMDEQYF	TGTGCCAGCAGCTACCAGGAGGAGATGGACGAGCAGTACTTC
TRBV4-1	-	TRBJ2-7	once	CASSPGARTRVYEQYF	TGCGCCAGCAGCCCAGGGGCCAGGACAAGAGTCTACGAGCAGTACTTC
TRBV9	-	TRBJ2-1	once	CASSVERTLYNEQFF	TGTGCCAGCAGCGTAGAGAGGACCTTGTACAATGAGCAGTTCTTC
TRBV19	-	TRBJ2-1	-	CASSILGINEQFF	TGTGCCAGTAGTATTTTGGGCATCAATGAGCAGTTCTTC
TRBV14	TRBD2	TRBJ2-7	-	CATSGREPYEQYF	TGTGCCACCAGCGGGAGGGAACCCTACGAGCAGTACTTC
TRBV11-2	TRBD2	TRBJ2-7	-	CASSLGGGSAYEQYF	TGTGCCAGCAGCTTAGGGGGCGGGAGTGCCTACGAGCAGTACTTC